Sequencing of this TCR beta chain was carried out in a study of beta chain features in type 1 diabetes. Using CD45RO/CCR7/CD25/CD127/CD95/CD27, CD4+ naive, central memory, regulatory and stem cell-like memory cells were sorted. As to this clone: What it recognizes is unknown.

This CDR3 comprises 15 residues. The V gene's germline CDR1 is SEHNR and CDR2 FQNEAQ (reference sequence). V was cut by 1 base and J by 4 bases, with 12 bases left in between. Findings and caveats of the study: Patients' naive, central memory and regulatory TCRB repertoires appeared more alike than those of healthy donors. The cDNA sequencing approach could over-represent high-TCR-expressing cells.

The study reverse transcribed the entire isolated RNA, so it sequenced expressed TCRB transcripts. Samples of naive, central memory and regulatory T cells yielded a mean of about 3.5 million reads. Some clones are missing from TCRdb's copy, which holds only in-frame ones; the method was immunoSEQ multiplex PCR. The sample yields some 270,000 clones, approximately 14% seen once. Sequencing input: naive CD4+ T cells from blood. This receptor was obtained from a woman aged 40 to 50 in good health. The chain has TRBV7-9 and TRBJ2-3, with D possibly matching TRBD2 (7 bases). This chain's CDR3 is CASSLGGGAPDTQYF. CDR3 coding DNA: TGTGCCAGCAGCTTAGGTGGGGGGGCGCCAGATACGCAGTATTTT.